Each of the 5 T cell receptor beta chains below was sequenced from the same sample in a study of blood T cells in healthy people across ages. A second about 7 to 11 cycle PCR used barcoded and J-beta primers. MiXCR, applied by TCRdb to the 5' RACE reads, yields one record per CDR3 protein. The sample gives about 680,000 distinct CDR3 sequences, around 45% of which show up once; about 32% is in the top ten. Sequenced material: blood. Receptors were obtained from a woman aged 60-75 years in good health.

The gene calls are TRBV6-5 and TRBJ1-2, with D maybe TRBD1 (6 bases). Per germline, CDR1 MNHEY and CDR2 SVGAGI. V lost 5 bases and J 3 bases, leaving 13 bases between the germline ends. The CDR3 has 14 amino acids. The chain's CDR3 is CASSPGGADYGYTF. In DNA, the CDR3 is TGTGCCAGCAGTCCCGGGGGGGCCGACTATGGCTACACCTTC.

The chain combines TRBV29-1 with TRBJ2-4, with D perhaps TRBD1 (6 bases). This CDR3 comprises 15 residues. In germline, CDR1 is SQVTM, CDR2 ANQGSEA. Trimming left V 4 bases short and J 2 bases short, with 15 bases between. CDR3 amino acids: CSVGGFRGTKNIQYF. The CDR3 nucleotides are TGCAGCGTTGGGGGATTCAGGGGTACCAAAAACATTCAGTACTTC.

The chain couples TRBV7-6 to TRBJ1-1; D gene ambiguous. The CDR3 has 13 residues. In germline, CDR1 is SGHVS, CDR2 FNYEAQ. Trimming removed 1 base at V and 9 bases at J, with 12 bases between. For the CDR3, the DNA is TGTGCCAGCAGCTTAGGGGAATCGTCTAAAGCTTTCTTT. This sequence encodes CASSLGESSKAFF.

CDR3 nucleotides: TGCGCCAGCAGCCAAACCGGGGGTTTATCCTACAATGAGCAGTTCTTC. This translates into CASSQTGGLSYNEQFF. This chain connects TRBV4-3 to TRBJ2-1, with D possibly matching TRBD2 (6 bases). This CDR3 is built from 16 residues. CDR1 is LGHNA, CDR2 YSLEER, per germline. V lost 2 bases to trimming and J lost 1 base, with 12 bases between them.

This clonotype turned up a few times. The V call is TRBV28, the J call TRBJ2-3; D unresolved. V was pared by 6 bases and J by 6 bases, with 10 bases between. CDR3 length: 12 residues. Germline assignment: CDR1 MDHEN and CDR2 SYDVKM. CDR3 sequence (DNA): TGTGCCAGCAGAACCTTTTTGGATACGCAGTATTTT. Protein product: CASRTFLDTQYF.